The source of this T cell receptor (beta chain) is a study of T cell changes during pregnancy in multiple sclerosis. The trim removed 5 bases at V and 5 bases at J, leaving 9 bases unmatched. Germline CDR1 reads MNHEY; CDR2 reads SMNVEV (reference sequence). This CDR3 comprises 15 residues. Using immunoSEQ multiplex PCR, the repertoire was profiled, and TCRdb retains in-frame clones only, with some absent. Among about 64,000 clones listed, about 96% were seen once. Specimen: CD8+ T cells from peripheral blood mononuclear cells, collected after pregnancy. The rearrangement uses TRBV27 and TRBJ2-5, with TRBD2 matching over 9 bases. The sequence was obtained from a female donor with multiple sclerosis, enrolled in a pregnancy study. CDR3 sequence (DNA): TGTGCCAGCAGTCGCAAAGCGGGAGGCGATGAGACCCAGTACTTC. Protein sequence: CASSRKAGGDETQYF.